This T cell receptor (beta chain) was recorded in a study of molecular identifiers for immune sequencing clone quantification. Across the whole study: Split five ways in replicates, RNA from approximately 20,000 or 100,000 naive CD8 cells had four portions sequenced.

CDR1 and CDR2 (germline): MNHEY, SVGEGT. The CDR3 runs to 13 residues. With respect to this clonotype: Its antigen is unidentified. One base away lies a much larger clone, so this may be a sequencing read error.

The authors sorted naive CD8 T cells as CD8+CD4-CCR7+CD45RA+. Bulk libraries came from a prior protocol with listed TCR primers. A single record per CDR3 protein comes from TCRdb applying MiXCR to the PCR reads. In the table there are about 640,000 distinct CDR3 sequences, around 20% of which are singletons. Study-level results: The share of molecules held by clones above 20 RNA copies was over 99% in effector cells and under 1% in naive cells.

V and J are TRBV6-2 or TRBV6-3 and TRBJ2-7, with D perhaps TRBD1 or TRBD2 (5 bases each). The clonotype originates from a human donor in good health. Some libraries in this study had Jurkat cell RNA spiked in. What was sequenced was naive CD8+ T cells from blood, with Jurkat cell RNA spiked in. Subset noted: FACS-sorted CD8+CD4-CCR7+CD45RA+ naive T cells. Here the CDR3 DNA reads TGTGTCAGCAGTTCCCTTGGGGGTTACGAGCAGTACTTC. Protein product: CVSSSLGGYEQYF.